The 22 T cell receptor beta chains presented below share a single source sample, sequenced in a study of shared clonotypes between healthy human individuals. Naive-designated CD8 cells lacked CD45RO, were positively enriched for CCR7, and omitted terminally differentiated effector memory CD45RA+ cells. Assay used: immunoSEQ multiplex PCR; TCRdb lists only in-frame clones, some missing. The repertoire holds around 1.9 million clones, with under 95% as singletons. Source material: naive CD8+ T cells from PBMCs. These receptors all stem from a man between 18 and 29 years old in good health. Some clones in this sample may be carry-over from other donors' samples.

Of note for this clone: Other DNA variants within this sample encode the same CDR3. The chain couples TRBV7-9 to TRBJ1-2; perhaps TRBD1 as D (5 bases). CDR1 and CDR2 from the germline V gene are SEHNR and FQNEAQ (reference sequence). The CDR3 spans 12 residues. Trimming left V 1 base short and J 7 bases short, with 7 bases between. The CDR3 DNA is TGTGCCAGCAGCTTAGGGGGCCGTGGCTACACCTTC. Translated, it gives CASSLGGRGYTF.

The V call is TRBV5-1, the J call TRBJ1-2; D is ambiguous. The CDR3 has 14 amino acids. V shed 0 bases and J shed 6 bases, with 12 bases lying between them. Germline values: CDR1 SGHRS, CDR2 YFSETQ. CDR3 region: CASSLASGFDGYTF. CDR3 DNA sequence: TGCGCCAGCAGCTTGGCATCCGGGTTCGATGGCTACACCTTC.

The rearrangement joins TRBV30 to TRBJ2-1; 13 bases align to TRBD2. CDR3 length equals 14 residues. The V gene's germline CDR1 is GTSNPN and CDR2 SVGIG (reference sequence). J gave up 8 bases and V 6 bases, and 7 bases lay outside the gene matches. This chain's CDR3 is CACQTSGRIDEQFF. The CDR3 coding sequence is TGTGCCTGCCAGACTAGCGGGAGGATCGATGAGCAGTTCTTC.

In the case of this clone: Other DNA sequences in the same sample also yield this CDR3. The chain carries TRBV27 and TRBJ1-2; D may be TRBD1 (5 bases). The germline V gene has CDR1 MNHEY and CDR2 SMNVEV (reference sequence). CDR3 length equals 13 residues. The germline V and J ends were trimmed by 2 bases and 8 bases, with 12 bases remaining between them. The CDR3 loop is CASSLGGVGGYTF. In DNA, the CDR3 is TGTGCCAGCAGTTTAGGGGGGGTTGGAGGCTACACCTTC.

The chain has TRBV10-2 and TRBJ1-5; D is perhaps TRBD1 (5 bases). With 6 bases removed from V and 1 base from J, the gap between germline ends came to 10 bases. The V gene's germline CDR1 is WSHSY and CDR2 SAAADI. The CDR3 length is 14 residues. CDR3 sequence reads: CASRETASNQPQHF. The CDR3, as DNA: TGCGCCAGCAGGGAGACAGCAAGCAATCAGCCCCAGCATTTT.

V and J are TRBV5-5 and TRBJ1-1; D may be TRBD1 (5 bases). Between the trimmed V and J ends, which lost 6 bases and 0 bases, there was a span of 9 bases. CDR3 size: 13 residues. Germline loops: CDR1 SGHKS, CDR2 YYEKEE (reference sequence). CDR3 region: CASKPGLNTEAFF. CDR3 bases: TGTGCCAGCAAGCCAGGGCTGAACACTGAAGCTTTCTTT.

The chain is built from TRBV28 and TRBJ1-1; 10 positions match TRBD1. Germline assignment: CDR1 MDHEN and CDR2 SYDVKM. V lost 3 bases, J lost 5 bases, and 3 bases stayed unmatched. CDR3 length equals 14 residues. The CDR3 DNA sequence: TGTGCCAGCAGTTTTCCGGGACAGGGGACTGAAGCTTTCTTT. Translated: CASSFPGQGTEAFF.

The V call is TRBV7-6, the J call TRBJ1-1; 7 positions agree with TRBD1. Germline CDR1 reads SGHVS; CDR2 reads FNYEAQ. This CDR3 spans 15 amino acids. The junction had 10 bases not matched to a gene; V was cut back by 5 bases and J by 4 bases. CDR3 sequence reads: CASSAGDSGITEAFF. Here the CDR3 DNA reads TGTGCCAGCAGCGCAGGGGACAGCGGCATCACTGAAGCTTTCTTT. The whole variable domain, remainder taken from reference TRBV7-6 and TRBJ1-1, is GAGVSQSPRYKVTKRGQDVALRCDPISGHVSLYWYRQALGQGPEFLTYFNYEAQQDKSGLPNDRFSAERPEGSISTLTIQRTEQRDSAMYRCASSAGDSGITEAFFGQGTRLTVV.

V is TRBV28 and J is TRBJ2-5; weak D call: TRBD2 (5 bases). This CDR3 spans 17 amino acids. The germline CDR1 and CDR2 sequences are MDHEN and SYDVKM. Trimming cost V 2 bases and J 5 bases, with 21 bases left between them. The CDR3 protein is CASSLNPGMSPQETQYF. For the CDR3, the DNA is TGTGCCAGCAGTTTAAATCCGGGGATGTCGCCCCAGGAGACCCAGTACTTC.

This chain uses TRBV10-3 with TRBJ2-7; TRBD2 is a possible D gene (6 bases). From germline, CDR1 is ENHRY and CDR2 SYGVKD. The germline V and J ends were trimmed by 7 bases and 0 bases, with 10 bases remaining between them. The CDR3 has 13 amino acids. The CDR3 region is CAIMASDSYEQYF. Here the CDR3 DNA reads TGTGCCATCATGGCTAGCGACTCCTACGAGCAGTACTTC.

The chain couples TRBV28 to TRBJ2-5; D is possibly TRBD1 or TRBD2 (6 bases each). V was clipped by 5 bases and J by 5 bases, with 12 bases between them. CDR1 and CDR2 (germline): MDHEN, SYDVKM. The CDR3 contains 13 residues. The CDR3 nucleotides are TGTGCCAGCAGTGTGGACAGCGGGGAGACCCAGTACTTC. It translates to CASSVDSGETQYF.

The gene calls are TRBV5-5 and TRBJ1-1; no clear D. CDR1 SGHKS and CDR2 YYEKEE come from the germline V gene (reference sequence). V was trimmed by 0 bases and J by 1 base, leaving 7 bases between them. This CDR3 spans 14 amino acids. CDR3: CASSLGGKNTEAFF. The CDR3 region has the DNA TGTGCCAGCAGCTTGGGTGGGAAGAACACTGAAGCTTTCTTT.

The V and J genes are TRBV7-9 and TRBJ2-2; D is possibly TRBD2 (6 bases). In germline, CDR1 is SEHNR, CDR2 FQNEAQ (reference sequence). This CDR3 spans 17 amino acids. Trimming pared 5 bases from V and 6 bases from J, leaving 22 bases between. The DNA of the CDR3 is TGTGCCAGCAGCACCCACGGGACTCTCGGGTTGGCCGGGGAGCTGTTTTTT. Protein product: CASSTHGTLGLAGELFF.

V usage is TRBV6-1 and J usage is TRBJ1-1; D not certain. V was shortened by 9 bases and J by 4 bases, with 12 bases between the two germline ends. The CDR3 has 12 amino acids. Looked up from germline, CDR1 is MNHNS and CDR2 is SASEGT. DNA of the CDR3: TGTGCCAGTCATATAATAGTCACTGAAGCTTTCTTT. Its protein is CASHIIVTEAFF.

This sequence joins TRBV13 and TRBJ2-7; D unclear. The CDR3 sequence is 14 residues long. Germline CDR1 PRHDT, CDR2 FYEKMQ (reference sequence). V was clipped by 1 base and J by 2 bases, with 9 bases between them. The CDR3: CASSLERVAYEQYF. The CDR3 DNA reads as TGTGCCAGCAGCTTAGAACGGGTCGCCTACGAGCAGTACTTC.

The chain joins TRBV6-1 to TRBJ1-5; D is perhaps TRBD1 (5 bases). The CDR3 covers 15 residues. Germline V gene sequence: CDR1 MNHNS, CDR2 SASEGT. The V and J ends lost 1 base and 5 bases respectively, with 12 bases between them. The CDR3, as DNA: TGTGCCAGCAGTGAAGGGATGGGGGGTCATCAGCCCCAGCATTTT. Translation: CASSEGMGGHQPQHF.

The chain is built from TRBV6-5 and TRBJ2-7; 8 bases fit TRBD1. Germline loops: CDR1 MNHEY, CDR2 SVGAGI. V gave up 7 bases and J gave up 2 bases; unmatched junction bases: 7. CDR3 length equals 14 residues. The CDR3, as DNA: TGTGCCAGCAAGACGTTACAGGGGGCCTACGAGCAGTACTTC. Encoded protein: CASKTLQGAYEQYF.

This sequence joins TRBV4-3 and TRBJ1-1; D not resolved. Trimming removed 0 bases at V and 2 bases at J, with 16 bases between. CDR1 and CDR2 from the germline V gene are LGHNA and YSLEER. This CDR3 region has 17 residues. The CDR3, as DNA: TGCGCCAGCAGCCAAGATCACTTTGGGGAGGCAAACACTGAAGCTTTCTTT. Translated: CASSQDHFGEANTEAFF.

V and J are TRBV15 and TRBJ2-5; D is unresolved. V was cut by 3 bases and J by 4 bases, with 12 bases left in between. Looked up from germline, CDR1 is LNHNV and CDR2 is YYDKDF (reference sequence). The CDR3 has 14 residues. The CDR3 sequence is CATSSPDIGETQYF. The CDR3 bases are TGTGCCACCAGCAGCCCCGACATAGGAGAGACCCAGTACTTC.

The chain carries TRBV19 and TRBJ2-5; 8 nucleotides match TRBD1. Per the germline V gene, CDR1 is LNHDA and CDR2 is SQIVND (reference sequence). This CDR3 comprises 15 residues. Losses at the gene ends were 6 bases for V and 4 bases for J; bases not matched to a gene: 10. CDR3 coding DNA: TGTGCCAGTAGCGGGACAGGAGGGACTGGAGAGACCCAGTACTTC. Translation: CASSGTGGTGETQYF.

The chain is built from TRBV7-9 and TRBJ2-2; D remains unclear. Germline CDR1 SEHNR, CDR2 FQNEAQ (reference sequence). The CDR3 sequence is 15 residues long. Trimming removed 2 bases at V and 1 base at J, with 8 bases between. CDR3 nucleotide sequence: TGTGCCAGCAGCTTACCTGGAAGGAACACCGGGGAGCTGTTTTTT. Translation gives CASSLPGRNTGELFF. Looking up the rest from reference TRBV7-9 and TRBJ2-2 gives the full variable domain: DTGVSQNPRHKITKRGQNVTFRCDPISEHNRLYWYRQTLGQGPEFLTYFQNEAQLEKSRLLSDRFSAERPKGSFSTLEIQRTEQGDSAMYLCASSLPGRNTGELFFGEGSRLTVL.

The J gene is TRBJ1-1, the V gene TRBV4-1, with D perhaps TRBD1 (6 bases). Trimming pared 4 bases from V and 4 bases from J, leaving 16 bases between. The CDR3 length is 15 residues. The germline gives CDR1 MGHRA, CDR2 YSYEKL. CDR3 nucleotides: TGCGCCAGCAGCCGCTCACAGGGCGGGGGCACTGAAGCTTTCTTT. The encoded protein is CASSRSQGGGTEAFF.